This TCR beta chain derives from a study of T cell repertoires in cytomegalovirus infection (dated by TCRdb to about 2019). With respect to the entire study: Because public TCR beta signatures pointed to carriage of CMV infection together with the matching HLA type, the HLA type of each donor mattered for the analysis. General findings and caveats noted by the study authors: The ex vivo response was dominated by HLA-C-restricted CMV-specific TCR beta clonotypes, which also provided the single most frequent clonotype in two of eight donors. In both this cohort and an independent cohort of 352 donors, the cumulative frequency of public TCR beta family members distinguished carriers of CMV infection plus the relevant HLA type.

Per the germline V gene (reference sequence), DFQATT is the CDR1 and SNEGSKA is the CDR2. Trimming removed 7 bases from V and 0 bases from J, leaving 7 bases between the germline ends. From its cysteine to its phenylalanine, the CDR3 spans 12 amino acids. Only the CDR3 portion is preserved as DNA: 36 bases, with reading frame beginning at the first base. With regard to this clonotype: Its antigen is currently not known. Qualities for individual bases were not recorded, and no much larger clone is one base off.

The sample was run on an Illumina HiSeq 1500. TCRdb reran the public reads through fastp at Q25 and MiXCR, keeping productive beta chains. All rows with the same CDR3 protein become a single entry with the most common DNA and genes. This sample lists hundreds of thousands of distinct CDR3 sequences; roughly 30% were detected once. The ten top clones hold roughly 15% of the sample. Source material: PBMCs. This sequence originates from a human donor in good health (CMV status not recorded). Some clones in this sample may be carry-over from other donors' samples. The chain employs TRBV20-1 and TRBJ1-3; the D gene assignment is ambiguous. CDR3 loop: CSVPASGNTIYF. In nucleotide form, the sequence is TGCAGTGTCCCGGCCTCTGGAAACACCATATATTTT.